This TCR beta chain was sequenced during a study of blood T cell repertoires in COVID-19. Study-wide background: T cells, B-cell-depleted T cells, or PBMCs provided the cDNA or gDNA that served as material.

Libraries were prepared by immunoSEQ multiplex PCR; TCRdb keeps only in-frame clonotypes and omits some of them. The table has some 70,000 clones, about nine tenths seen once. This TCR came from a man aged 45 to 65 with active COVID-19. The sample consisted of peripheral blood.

CDR3 nucleotides: TGCGCCAGCAGCCAAGAATACAGCTACGAGCAGTACTTC. Translating it yields CASSQEYSYEQYF. V is TRBV4-1 and J is TRBJ2-7; D unclear. The CDR3 length is 13 residues. Looked up from germline, CDR1 is MGHRA and CDR2 is YSYEKL. V lost 0 bases, J lost 3 bases, and 6 bases lay in between.